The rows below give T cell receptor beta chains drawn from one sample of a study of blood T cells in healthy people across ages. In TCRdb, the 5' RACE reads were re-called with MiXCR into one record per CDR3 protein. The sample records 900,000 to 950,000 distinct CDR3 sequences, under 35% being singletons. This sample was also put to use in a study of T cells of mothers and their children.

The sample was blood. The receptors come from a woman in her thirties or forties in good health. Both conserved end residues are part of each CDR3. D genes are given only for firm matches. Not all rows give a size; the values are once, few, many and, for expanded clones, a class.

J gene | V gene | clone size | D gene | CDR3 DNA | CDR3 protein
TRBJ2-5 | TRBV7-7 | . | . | TGTGCTAGCAGCTTAGGCCCCGGACAAGAGACCCAGTACTTC | CASSLGPGQETQYF
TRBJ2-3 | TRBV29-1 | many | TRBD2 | TGCAGTAAGCGGGGCGGCGGGAGCACAGATACGCAGTATTTT | CSKRGGGSTDTQYF
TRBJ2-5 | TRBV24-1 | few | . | TGTGCCACCAGTCAGGGGACGGCGTACCAAGAGACCCAGTACTTC | CATSQGTAYQETQYF
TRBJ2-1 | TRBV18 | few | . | TGTGCCAGCTCACCATTAGGGGGGGCCTACAATGAGCAGTTCTTC | CASSPLGGAYNEQFF
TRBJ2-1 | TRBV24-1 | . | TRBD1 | TGTGCCACGGGACAGGGCCCCTACAATGAGCAGTTCTTC | CATGQGPYNEQFF
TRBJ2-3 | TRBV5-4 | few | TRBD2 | TGTGCCAGCAGCGGGGGGGGAGCGGGGCGCACAGATACGCAGTATTTT | CASSGGGAGRTDTQYF
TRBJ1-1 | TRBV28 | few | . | TGTGCCAGCAGCCTTATCCGGGCTAGGGGCGCTGAAGCTTTCTTT | CASSLIRARGAEAFF
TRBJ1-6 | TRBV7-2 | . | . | TGTGCCAGCAGCTTTGATAAGGATTCACCCCTCCACTTT | CASSFDKDSPLHF
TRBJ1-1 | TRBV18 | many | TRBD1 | TGTGCCAGCTCACCGAATCTACAGGGGGTGAACACTGAAGCTTTCTTT | CASSPNLQGVNTEAFF
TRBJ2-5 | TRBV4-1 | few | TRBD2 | TGCGCCAGCAGCACCGGACTAGTCGGAGAGACCCAGTACTTC | CASSTGLVGETQYF
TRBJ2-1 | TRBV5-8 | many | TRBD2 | TGTGCCAGCAGCCAGGGACTAGCGTACTACAATGAGCAGTTCTTC | CASSQGLAYYNEQFF